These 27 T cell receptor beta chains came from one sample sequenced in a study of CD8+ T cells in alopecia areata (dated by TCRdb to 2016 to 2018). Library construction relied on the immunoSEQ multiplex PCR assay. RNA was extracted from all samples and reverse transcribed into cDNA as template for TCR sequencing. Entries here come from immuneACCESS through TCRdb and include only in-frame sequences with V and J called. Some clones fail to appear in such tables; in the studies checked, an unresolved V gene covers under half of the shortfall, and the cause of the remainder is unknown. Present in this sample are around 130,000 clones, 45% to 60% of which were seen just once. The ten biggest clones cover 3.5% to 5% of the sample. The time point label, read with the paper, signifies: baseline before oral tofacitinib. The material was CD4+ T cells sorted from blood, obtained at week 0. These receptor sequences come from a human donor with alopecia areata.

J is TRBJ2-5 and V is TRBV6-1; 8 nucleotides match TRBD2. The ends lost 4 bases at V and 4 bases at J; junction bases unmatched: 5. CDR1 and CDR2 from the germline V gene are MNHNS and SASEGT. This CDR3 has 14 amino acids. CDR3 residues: CASSAPGGAETQYF. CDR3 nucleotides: TGTGCCAGCAGTGCGCCGGGGGGGGCAGAGACCCAGTACTTC.

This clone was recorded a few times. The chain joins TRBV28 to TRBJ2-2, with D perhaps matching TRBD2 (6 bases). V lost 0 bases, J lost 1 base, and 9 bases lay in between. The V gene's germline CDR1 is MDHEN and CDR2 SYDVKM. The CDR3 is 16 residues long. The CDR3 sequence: CASSLWSSGNTGELFF. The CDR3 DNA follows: TGTGCCAGCAGTTTATGGAGTAGCGGGAACACCGGGGAGCTGTTTTTT.

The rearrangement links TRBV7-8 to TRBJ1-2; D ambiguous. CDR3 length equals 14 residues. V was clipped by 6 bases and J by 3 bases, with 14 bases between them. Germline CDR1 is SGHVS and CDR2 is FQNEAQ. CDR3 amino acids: CASSLARSYYGYTF. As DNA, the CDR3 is TGTGCCAGCAGTCTTGCCCGGTCGTACTATGGCTACACCTTC.

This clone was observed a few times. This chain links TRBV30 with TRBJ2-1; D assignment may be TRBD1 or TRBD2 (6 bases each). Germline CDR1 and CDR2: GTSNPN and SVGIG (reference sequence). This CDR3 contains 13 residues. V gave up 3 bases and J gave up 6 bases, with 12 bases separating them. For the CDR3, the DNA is TGTGCCTGGAGATTAGGAGGGGGCAATGAGCAGTTCTTC. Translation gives CAWRLGGGNEQFF.

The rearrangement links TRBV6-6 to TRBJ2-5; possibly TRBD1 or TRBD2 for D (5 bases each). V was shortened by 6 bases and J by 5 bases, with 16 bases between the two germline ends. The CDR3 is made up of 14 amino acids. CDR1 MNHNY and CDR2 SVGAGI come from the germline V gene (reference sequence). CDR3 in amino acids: CASRPGTPPETQYF. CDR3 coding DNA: TGTGCCAGCAGACCCGGGACCCCGCCGGAGACCCAGTACTTC.

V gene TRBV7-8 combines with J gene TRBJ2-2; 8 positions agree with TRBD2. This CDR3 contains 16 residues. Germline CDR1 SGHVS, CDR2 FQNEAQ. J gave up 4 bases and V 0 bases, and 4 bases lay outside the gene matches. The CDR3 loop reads CASSLAAGGSTGELFF. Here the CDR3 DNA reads TGTGCCAGCAGCTTAGCTGCGGGAGGTTCCACCGGGGAGCTGTTTTTT. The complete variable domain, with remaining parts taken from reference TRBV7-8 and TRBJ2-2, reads GAGVSQSPRYKVAKRGQDVALRCDPISGHVSLFWYQQALGQGPEFLTYFQNEAQLDKSGLPSDRFFAERPEGSVSTLKIQRTQQEDSAVYLCASSLAAGGSTGELFFGEGSRLTVL.

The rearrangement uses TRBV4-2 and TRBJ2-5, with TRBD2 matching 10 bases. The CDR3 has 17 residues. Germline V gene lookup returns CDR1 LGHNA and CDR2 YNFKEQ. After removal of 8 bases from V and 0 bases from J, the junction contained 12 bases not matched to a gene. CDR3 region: CASGKVAGGRYQETQYF. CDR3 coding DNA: TGTGCCAGCGGCAAAGTAGCGGGGGGCCGGTACCAAGAGACCCAGTACTTC.

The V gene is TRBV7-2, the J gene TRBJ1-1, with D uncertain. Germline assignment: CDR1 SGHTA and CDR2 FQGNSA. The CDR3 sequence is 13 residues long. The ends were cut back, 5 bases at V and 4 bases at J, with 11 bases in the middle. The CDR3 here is CASSPDLGTEAFF. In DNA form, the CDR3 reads TGTGCCAGCAGCCCCGACCTTGGCACTGAAGCTTTCTTT.

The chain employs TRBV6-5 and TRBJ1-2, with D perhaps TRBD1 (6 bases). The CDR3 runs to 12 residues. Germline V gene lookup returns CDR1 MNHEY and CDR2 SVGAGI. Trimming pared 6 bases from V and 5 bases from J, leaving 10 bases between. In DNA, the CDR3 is TGTGCCAGCAGCGAACAGGGATATGGCTACACCTTC. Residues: CASSEQGYGYTF.

The chain's CDR3 is CASSPQFASQSTGELFF. The CDR3 DNA is TGTGCCAGCTCACCACAGTTTGCGTCCCAGTCCACCGGGGAGCTGTTTTTT. The chain combines TRBV18 with TRBJ2-2; D gene uncertain. Germline values: CDR1 KGHSH, CDR2 LQKENI. Trimming took 1 base from V and 4 from J, leaving 16 bases between them. This CDR3 has 17 residues. Drawing the rest from reference TRBV18 and TRBJ2-2, the complete variable domain is NAGVMQNPRHLVRRRGQEARLRCSPMKGHSHVYWYRQLPEEGLKFMVYLQKENIIDESGMPKERFSAEFPKEGPSILRIQQVVRGDSAAYFCASSPQFASQSTGELFFGEGSRLTVL.

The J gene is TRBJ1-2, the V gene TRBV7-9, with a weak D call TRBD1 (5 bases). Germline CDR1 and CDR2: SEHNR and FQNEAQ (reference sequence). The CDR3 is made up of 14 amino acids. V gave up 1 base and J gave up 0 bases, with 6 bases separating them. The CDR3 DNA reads TGTGCCAGCAGCTTAGTGACAGCTAACTATGGCTACACCTTC. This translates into CASSLVTANYGYTF.

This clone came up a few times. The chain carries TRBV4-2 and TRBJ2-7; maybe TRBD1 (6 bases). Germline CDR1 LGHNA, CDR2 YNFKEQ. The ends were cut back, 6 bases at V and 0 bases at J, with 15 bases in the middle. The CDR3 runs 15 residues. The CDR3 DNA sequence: TGTGCCAGCAGTGCTCAGGGGTCGGGCTCCTACGAGCAGTACTTC. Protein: CASSAQGSGSYEQYF.

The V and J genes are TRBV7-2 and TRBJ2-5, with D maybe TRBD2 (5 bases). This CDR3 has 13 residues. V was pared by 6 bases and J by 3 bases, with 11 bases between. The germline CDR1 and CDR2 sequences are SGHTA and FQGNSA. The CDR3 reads CASRPISEETQYF. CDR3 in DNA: TGTGCCAGCAGACCCATTAGCGAAGAGACCCAGTACTTC.

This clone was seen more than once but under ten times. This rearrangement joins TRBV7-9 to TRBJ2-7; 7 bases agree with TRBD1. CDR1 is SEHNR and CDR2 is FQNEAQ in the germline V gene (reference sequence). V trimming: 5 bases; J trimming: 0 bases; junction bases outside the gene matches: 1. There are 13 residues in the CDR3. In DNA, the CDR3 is TGTGCCAGCAGCCGGGACAGCTCCTACGAGCAGTACTTC. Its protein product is CASSRDSSYEQYF.

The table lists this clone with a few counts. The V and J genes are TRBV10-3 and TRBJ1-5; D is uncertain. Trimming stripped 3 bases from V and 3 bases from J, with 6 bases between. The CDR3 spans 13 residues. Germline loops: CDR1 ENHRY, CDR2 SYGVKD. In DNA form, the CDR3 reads TGTGCCATCAGTGACAGAAACAATCAGCCCCAGCATTTT. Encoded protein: CAISDRNNQPQHF.

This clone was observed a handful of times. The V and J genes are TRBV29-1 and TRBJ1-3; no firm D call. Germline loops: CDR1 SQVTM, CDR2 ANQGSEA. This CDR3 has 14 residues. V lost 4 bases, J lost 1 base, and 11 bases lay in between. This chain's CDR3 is CSVVSGESGNTIYF. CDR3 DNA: TGCAGCGTTGTGAGCGGGGAGTCTGGAAACACCATATATTTT.

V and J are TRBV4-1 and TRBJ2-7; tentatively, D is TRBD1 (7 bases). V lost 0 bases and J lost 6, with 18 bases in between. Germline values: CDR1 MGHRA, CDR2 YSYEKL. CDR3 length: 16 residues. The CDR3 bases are TGCGCCAGCAGCCAAGATCGGGAGACAGGGAAATTCGAGCAGTACTTC. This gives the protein CASSQDRETGKFEQYF.

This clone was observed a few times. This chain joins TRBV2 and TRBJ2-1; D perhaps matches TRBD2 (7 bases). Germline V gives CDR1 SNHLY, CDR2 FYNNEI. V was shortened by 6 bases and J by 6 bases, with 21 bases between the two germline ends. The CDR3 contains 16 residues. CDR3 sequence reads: CASSVKYGGGSNEQFF. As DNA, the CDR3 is TGTGCCAGCAGCGTAAAATATGGGGGGGGCAGCAATGAGCAGTTCTTC.

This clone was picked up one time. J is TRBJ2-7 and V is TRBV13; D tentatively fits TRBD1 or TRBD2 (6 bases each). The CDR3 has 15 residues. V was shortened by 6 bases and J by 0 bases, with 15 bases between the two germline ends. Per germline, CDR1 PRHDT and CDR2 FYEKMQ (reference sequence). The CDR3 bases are TGTGCCAGCAGTTTACTAGGGGGGAGCTCCTACGAGCAGTACTTC. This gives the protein CASSLLGGSSYEQYF.

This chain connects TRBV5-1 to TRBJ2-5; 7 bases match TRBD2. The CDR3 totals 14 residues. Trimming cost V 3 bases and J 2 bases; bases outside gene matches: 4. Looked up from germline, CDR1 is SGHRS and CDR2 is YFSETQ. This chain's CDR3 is CASSYGGGQETQYF. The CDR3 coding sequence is TGCGCCAGCAGCTACGGGGGAGGGCAAGAGACCCAGTACTTC. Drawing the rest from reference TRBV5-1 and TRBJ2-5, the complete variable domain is KAGVTQTPRYLIKTRGQQVTLSCSPISGHRSVSWYQQTPGQGLQFLFEYFSETQRNKGNFPGRFSGRQFSNSRSEMNVSTLELGDSALYLCASSYGGGQETQYFGPGTRLLVL.

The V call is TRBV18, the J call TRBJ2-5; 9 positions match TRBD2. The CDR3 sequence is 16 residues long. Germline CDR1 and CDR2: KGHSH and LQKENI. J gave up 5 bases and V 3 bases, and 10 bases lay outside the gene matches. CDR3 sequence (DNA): TGTGCCAGCTCACCCGGGACTAGCTCGAGGGCGGAGACCCAGTACTTC. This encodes CASSPGTSSRAETQYF.

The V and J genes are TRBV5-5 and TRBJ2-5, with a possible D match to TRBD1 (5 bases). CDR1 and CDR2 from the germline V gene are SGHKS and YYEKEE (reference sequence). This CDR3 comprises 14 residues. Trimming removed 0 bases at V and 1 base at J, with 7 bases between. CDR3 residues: CASSLGQIQETQYF. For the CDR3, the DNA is TGTGCCAGCAGCTTGGGACAGATCCAAGAGACCCAGTACTTC.

CDR3 sequence: CASSSRKFSGANVLTF. The CDR3, as DNA: TGTGCCAGCAGTTCGAGAAAGTTCTCTGGGGCCAACGTCCTGACTTTC. The V and J genes are TRBV6-5 and TRBJ2-6, with D unclear. This CDR3 is 16 amino acids long. The V gene lost 4 bases and the J gene lost 0 bases, with 10 bases spanning the gap. Germline CDR1 is MNHEY and CDR2 is SVGAGI.

In DNA, the CDR3 is TGTGCCAGCCTAGACTACAAGTCCGGGGAGCTGTTTTTT. Amino acids: CASLDYKSGELFF. The rearrangement uses TRBV5-4 and TRBJ2-2; maybe TRBD2 (5 bases). Per the germline V gene, CDR1 is SGHNT and CDR2 is YYREEE (reference sequence). The V end lost 7 bases, the J end lost 6 bases, and 13 bases lay between the germline ends. CDR3 length equals 13 residues.

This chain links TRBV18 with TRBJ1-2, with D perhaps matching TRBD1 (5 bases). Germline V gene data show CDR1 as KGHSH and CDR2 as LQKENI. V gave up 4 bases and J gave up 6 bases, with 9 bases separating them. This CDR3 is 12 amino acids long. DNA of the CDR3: TGTGCCAGCTCACAGGGGAGTAATGGCTACACCTTC. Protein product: CASSQGSNGYTF.

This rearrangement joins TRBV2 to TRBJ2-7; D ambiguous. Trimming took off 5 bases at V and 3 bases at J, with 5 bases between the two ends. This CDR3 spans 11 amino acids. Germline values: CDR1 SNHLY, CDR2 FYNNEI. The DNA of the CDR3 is TGTGCCAGCAGTCTTAACTACGAGCAGTACTTC. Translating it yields CASSLNYEQYF.

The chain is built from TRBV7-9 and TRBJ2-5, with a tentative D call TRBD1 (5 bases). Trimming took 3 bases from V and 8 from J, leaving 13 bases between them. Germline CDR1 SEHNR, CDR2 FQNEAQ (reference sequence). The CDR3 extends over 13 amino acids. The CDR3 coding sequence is TGTGCCAGCAGCTTGGCAGGGCCACCCACCCAGTACTTC. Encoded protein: CASSLAGPPTQYF.